The 2 T cell receptor beta chains below all came from one sample that was sequenced in a study of T cells after yellow fever vaccination. TCRdb re-derived calls from the 5' RACE reads in MiXCR, one entry per CDR3 protein. The sample yields about 14,000 distinct CDR3 sequences, approximately 6.8% seen once. The source material was PBMCs, either bulk or a sorted T-cell subset (CD4+, CD8+, memory, or dextramer-sorted; not recorded which), sampled on the day of the yellow fever booster vaccination. The receptors originated from a man aged 18 to 35 who received the YFV17D yellow fever vaccine.

This clonotype was observed many times. The gene calls are TRBV2 and TRBJ2-2; the D gene is possibly TRBD1 (7 bases). CDR1 SNHLY and CDR2 FYNNEI come from the germline V gene. The CDR3 sequence is 17 residues long. V lost 8 bases, J lost 3 bases, and 22 bases lay in between. The CDR3 region has the DNA TGTGCCAGCCTATCAATGGGGCAGGGGGGATACACCGGGGAGCTGTTTTTT. This translates into CASLSMGQGGYTGELFF.

This clonotype was seen at least ten times. CDR3 sequence reads: CASSYKGDTEAFF. DNA for the CDR3: TGTGCCAGCTCGTACAAAGGGGACACTGAAGCTTTCTTT. J is TRBJ1-1 and V is TRBV18; tentatively, D is TRBD1 (5 bases). The CDR3 extends over 13 amino acids. Germline loops: CDR1 KGHSH, CDR2 LQKENI. V lost 6 bases to trimming and J lost 3 bases, with 11 bases between them.